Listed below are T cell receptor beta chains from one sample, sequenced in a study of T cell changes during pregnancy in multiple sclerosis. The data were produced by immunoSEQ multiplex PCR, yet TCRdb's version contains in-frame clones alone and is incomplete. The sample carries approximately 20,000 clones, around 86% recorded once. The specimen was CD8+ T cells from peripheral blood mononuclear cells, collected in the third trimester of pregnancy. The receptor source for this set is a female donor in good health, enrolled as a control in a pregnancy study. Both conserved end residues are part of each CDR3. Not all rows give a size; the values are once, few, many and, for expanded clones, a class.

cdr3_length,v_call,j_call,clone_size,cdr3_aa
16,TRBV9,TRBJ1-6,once,CASSVAPSSYNSPLHF
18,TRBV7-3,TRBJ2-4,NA,CASSLDPRLAGVGDIQYF
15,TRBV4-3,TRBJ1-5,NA,CASSQGPGTGKPQHF
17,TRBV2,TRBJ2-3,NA,CASSEPGTSGPTDTQYF
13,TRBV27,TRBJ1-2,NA,CASMQRTGSGYTF
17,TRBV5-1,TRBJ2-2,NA,CASSLRGQGGNTGELFF
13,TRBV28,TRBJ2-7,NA,CASSLRSSYEQYF
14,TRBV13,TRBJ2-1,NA,CASSSRDRDNEQFF
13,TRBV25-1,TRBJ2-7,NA,CAAGKGQHLEQYF
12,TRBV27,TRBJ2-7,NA,CASSSSSYEQYF
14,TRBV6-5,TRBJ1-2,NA,CASSYGVGRNGYTF
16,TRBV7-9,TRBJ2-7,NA,CASSLAGGTRSYEQYF
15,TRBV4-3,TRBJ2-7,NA,CASSQELGGAREQYF
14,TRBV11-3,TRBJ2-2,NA,CASSFSANTGELFF
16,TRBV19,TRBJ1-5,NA,CASSRAGGYSNQPQHF
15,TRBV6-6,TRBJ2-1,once,CASSYLGQGDNEQFF
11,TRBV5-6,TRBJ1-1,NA,CASRRNTEAFF
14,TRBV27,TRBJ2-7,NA,CASREGGFRNEQYF
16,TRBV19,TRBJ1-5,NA,CASSIRGTSSNQPQHF
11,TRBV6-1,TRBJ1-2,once,CASRGLYGYTF
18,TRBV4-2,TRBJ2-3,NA,CASSQDPSGGPDRDTQYF
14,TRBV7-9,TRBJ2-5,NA,CASSPGQGLETQYF
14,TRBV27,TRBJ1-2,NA,CASSPTGAVYGYTF
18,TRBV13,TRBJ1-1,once,CASSFPGTDTDGSWEAFF
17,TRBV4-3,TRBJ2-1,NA,CASGRTYQLSSYNEQFF
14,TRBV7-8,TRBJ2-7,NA,CASSLGTGPYEQYF
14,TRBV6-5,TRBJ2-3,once,CTSSSGTNTDTQYF
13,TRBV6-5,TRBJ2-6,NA,CASMSSGANVLTF
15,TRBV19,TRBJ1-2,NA,CASSKVSGFHYGYTF
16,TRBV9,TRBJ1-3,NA,CASSGRGARNGNTIYF
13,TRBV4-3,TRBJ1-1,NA,CASSQDQDTEAFF
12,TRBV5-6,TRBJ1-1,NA,CASSFSGTEAFF
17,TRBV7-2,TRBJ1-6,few,CASSLEPGGGFNSPLHF
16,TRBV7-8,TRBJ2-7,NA,CASSDRDRGPSYEQYF
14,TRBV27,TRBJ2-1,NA,CASSPRGTYNEQFF
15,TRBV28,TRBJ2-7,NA,CASSFTRTGGYEQYF
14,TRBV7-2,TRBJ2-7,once,CASSPGTGEYEQYF
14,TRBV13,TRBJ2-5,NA,CASSRRQIQETQYF
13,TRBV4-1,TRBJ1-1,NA,CASSRTGDTEAFF
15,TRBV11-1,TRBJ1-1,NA,CASSQRATPGAEAFF
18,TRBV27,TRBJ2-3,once,CASSLRLAGPQKTDTQYF
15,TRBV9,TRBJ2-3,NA,CASSEGGGSTDTQYF
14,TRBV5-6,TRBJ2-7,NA,CASRETGETAKQYF
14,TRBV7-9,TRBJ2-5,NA,CASSPRTGVETQYF
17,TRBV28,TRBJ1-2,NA,CASTVALRQTYPQGYTF